This TCR beta chain was recovered during a study of cytomegalovirus exposure and HLA in healthy donors. As for the study in general: As an earlier analysis found, 150 million to 200 million T cells yielded about 120 million unique TCR beta sequences. Broader study findings: In a later analysis, most CMV-associated TCR beta chains appeared HLA-restricted.

With regard to this clone: Antigen specificity is unknown.

Vbeta (60) and Jbeta (13) primers were used in the PCR. Method: immunoSEQ multiplex PCR; TCRdb's copy keeps in-frame clones and lacks some. This table lists some 48,000 clones. The sequencing input was PBMCs. This clonotype was obtained from a woman between 40 and 55 years old in good health and CMV-seronegative.

CDR3 coding DNA: TGCAGCGTTGAGGCAGGGGGCGGTCAGCCCCAGCATTTT. Protein product: CSVEAGGGQPQHF. V is TRBV29-1 and J is TRBJ1-5; 8 bases map to TRBD1. Germline V lookup: CDR1 SQVTM, CDR2 ANQGSEA. CDR3 length equals 13 residues. With 3 bases clipped from V and 6 bases from J, the junction kept 4 bases outside the gene matches.